One and the same sample provided the 20 T cell receptor beta chains below, sequenced in a study of T cells after posttransplantation cyclophosphamide. The naive gate required viable CD3+CD4+ or CD3+CD8+ cells with CCR7+CD45RA+CD45RO-CD95-CD27+CD28+ phenotype. Method: immunoSEQ multiplex PCR; TCRdb's copy keeps in-frame clones and lacks some. The data show about 31,000 clones, approximately 90% seen once. Source material: naive CD4+ T cells sorted from PBMCs. The receptors stem from an older woman in good health, CMV-negative, and a related stem cell transplant donor.

The chain links TRBV10-1 to TRBJ1-1; D remains unclear. Germline V gene lookup returns CDR1 WNHNN and CDR2 SYGVQD (reference sequence). The CDR3 is 15 amino acids. V lost 0 bases, J lost 5 bases, and 13 bases lay in between. The CDR3 spells CASSESGYGITEAFF. The CDR3 nucleotides read TGCGCCAGCAGTGAGTCGGGGTACGGGATAACTGAAGCTTTCTTT.

This clone was picked up one time. The J gene is TRBJ2-2, the V gene TRBV30; 7 nucleotides line up with TRBD2. Trimming at V came to 7 bases and at J to 5 bases, leaving 1 base not matched to a gene. The CDR3 has 11 residues. Germline CDR1 and CDR2: GTSNPN and SVGIG (reference sequence). The CDR3: CASSGTGELFF. The DNA of the CDR3 is TGTGCCTCTAGCGGAACCGGGGAGCTGTTTTTT.

This clone was observed a handful of times. The chain recombines TRBV7-9 with TRBJ1-4, with 7 bases lining up with TRBD1. From germline, CDR1 is SEHNR and CDR2 FQNEAQ (reference sequence). The CDR3 covers 15 residues. J was trimmed by 8 bases and V by 3 bases; bases with no gene match: 9. The CDR3 is CASSLGTALGEKLFF. The CDR3 coding sequence is TGTGCCAGCAGCTTGGGGACAGCCCTTGGCGAAAAACTGTTTTTT.

The chain recombines TRBV29-1 with TRBJ2-3; TRBD2 aligns across 7 bases. The CDR3 length is 12 residues. Germline V CDR1 and CDR2: SQVTM, ANQGSEA. V gave up 4 bases and J gave up 4 bases; unmatched junction bases: 2. The CDR3 DNA is TGCAGCGTTGGGGGAGGGGCAGATACGCAGTATTTT. It translates to CSVGGGADTQYF.

This sequence joins TRBV7-2 and TRBJ2-2, with a possible D match to TRBD1 (5 bases). The CDR3 is 15 residues long. In germline, CDR1 is SGHTA, CDR2 FQGNSA. With 5 bases removed from V and 2 bases from J, the gap between germline ends came to 12 bases. CDR3 protein: CASSPRTLNTGELFF. The CDR3 nucleotides are TGTGCCAGCAGCCCGCGGACACTAAACACCGGGGAGCTGTTTTTT.

The chain combines TRBV11-2 with TRBJ2-3; 10 nucleotides agree with TRBD2. J was trimmed by 7 bases and V by 8 bases; bases with no gene match: 9. Germline-derived CDR1 and CDR2 are SGHAT and FQNNGV. This CDR3 comprises 14 residues. CDR3: CASSLAGVVNTQYF. Here the CDR3 DNA reads TGTGCCAGCTCTCTAGCGGGGGTTGTAAATACGCAGTATTTT.

The J gene is TRBJ1-1, the V gene TRBV5-8; the D gene is possibly TRBD1 (6 bases). The CDR3 contains 15 residues. V shed 5 bases and J shed 5 bases, with 19 bases lying between them. Germline assignment: CDR1 SGHTS and CDR2 YDEGEE. Here the CDR3 DNA reads TGTGCCAGCAGTTACACAGGGATTATAAGAACTGAAGCTTTCTTT. It translates to CASSYTGIIRTEAFF.

Of note for this clone: The identical CDR3 is also encoded by other nucleotide sequences in the sample. J is TRBJ1-1 and V is TRBV18; weak D call: TRBD1 (6 bases). Germline CDR1 and CDR2: KGHSH and LQKENI. Between the trimmed V and J ends, which lost 5 bases and 1 base, there was a span of 14 bases. This CDR3 is built from 15 residues. The CDR3 is CASSLSGTKNTEAFF. The CDR3 DNA is TGTGCCAGCTCATTGTCCGGGACAAAGAACACTGAAGCTTTCTTT.

The V and J genes are TRBV6-1 and TRBJ1-4; D is unclear. Looked up from germline, CDR1 is MNHNS and CDR2 is SASEGT. The CDR3 has 12 amino acids. Trimming took off 5 bases at V and 7 bases at J, with 8 bases between the two ends. CDR3: CASSLFSEKLFF. The CDR3 nucleotides are TGTGCCAGCAGTCTATTTAGTGAAAAACTGTTTTTT.

The chain employs TRBV19 and TRBJ1-5, with D perhaps TRBD1 (6 bases). Germline CDR1 is LNHDA and CDR2 is SQIVND (reference sequence). Trimming took off 3 bases at V and 1 base at J, with 13 bases between the two ends. CDR3 length: 16 residues. The CDR3 spells CASSIQQGWSNQPQHF. The CDR3 coding sequence is TGTGCCAGTAGTATCCAACAGGGATGGAGCAATCAGCCCCAGCATTTT.

CDR3 nucleotides: TGTGCCAGCAGCTTACAACCGGGTCTTAACTATGGCTACACCTTC. Its protein product is CASSLQPGLNYGYTF. This sequence joins TRBV7-3 and TRBJ1-2; D unresolved. Germline CDR1 SGHTA, CDR2 FQGTGA. The CDR3 sequence is 15 residues long. The V gene lost 2 bases and the J gene lost 1 base, with 11 bases spanning the gap.

The rearrangement uses TRBV19 and TRBJ2-6; 8 nucleotides align to TRBD1. CDR1 is LNHDA, CDR2 SQIVND, per germline (reference sequence). Trimming took 6 bases from V and 2 from J; bases not matched to a gene: 3. The CDR3 is made up of 15 amino acids. The CDR3 region has the DNA TGTGCCAGTAGCACGGACAGGGCTGGGGCCAACGTCCTGACTTTC. Translating it yields CASSTDRAGANVLTF.

The chain uses TRBV20-1 and TRBJ1-2; D gene uncertain. Germline V CDR1 and CDR2: DFQATT, SNEGSKA (reference sequence). The CDR3 runs 11 residues. The ends were cut back, 3 bases at V and 4 bases at J, with 6 bases in the middle. This CDR3 is CSASTVYGYTF. CDR3 in DNA: TGCAGTGCTAGTACAGTCTATGGCTACACCTTC.

V gene TRBV5-1 combines with J gene TRBJ2-5; possible D gene TRBD2, 5 bases. Germline assignment: CDR1 SGHRS and CDR2 YFSETQ. The CDR3 runs 18 residues. The V and J ends lost 0 bases and 5 bases respectively, with 23 bases between them. Here the CDR3 DNA reads TGCGCCAGCAGCTTGGCGGCCCTTAGCGCCCTAATGGGGGAGACCCAGTACTTC. This gives the protein CASSLAALSALMGETQYF.

The chain has TRBV30 and TRBJ1-2, with 12 positions matching TRBD1. Germline V gene sequence: CDR1 GTSNPN, CDR2 SVGIG (reference sequence). The CDR3 totals 16 residues. The V and J ends lost 1 base and 7 bases, in that order; junction bases with no gene match: 10. CDR3 protein: CAWSALGGQGASGYTF. For the CDR3, the DNA is TGTGCCTGGAGTGCCCTCGGGGGACAGGGGGCGTCTGGCTACACCTTC.

The chain uses TRBV18 and TRBJ2-5; 8 positions agree with TRBD1. The CDR3 contains 14 residues. Germline lookup yields CDR1 KGHSH and CDR2 LQKENI. The J segment lost 4 bases and the V segment lost 2 bases, leaving 3 bases of the junction unmatched. In DNA, the CDR3 is TGTGCCAGCTCACCAATTGGGACAGGAGAGACCCAGTACTTC. Its translation: CASSPIGTGETQYF.

A few counts support this clone. The chain has TRBV2 and TRBJ1-1, with D possibly TRBD1 on 5 matching bases. V was cut by 6 bases and J by 8 bases, with 16 bases left in between. CDR3 length equals 13 residues. Germline values: CDR1 SNHLY, CDR2 FYNNEI. The CDR3 DNA is TGTGCCAGCAGCCTCCTGGGGGGTACAGAAGCTTTCTTT. It yields the protein CASSLLGGTEAFF.

This chain uses TRBV28 with TRBJ2-1, with D possibly matching TRBD2 (6 bases). The CDR3 covers 14 residues. Deletions cut 7 bases from V and 4 bases from J, with 14 bases between. Germline CDR1 reads MDHEN; CDR2 reads SYDVKM. The CDR3 DNA is TGTGCCAGCACCCCCAACGGGAGATACAATGAGCAGTTCTTC. Protein product: CASTPNGRYNEQFF.

The chain couples TRBV28 to TRBJ1-1; possibly TRBD1 for D (6 bases). Germline CDR1 is MDHEN and CDR2 is SYDVKM. This CDR3 spans 14 amino acids. Trimming took off 2 bases at V and 4 bases at J, with 11 bases between the two ends. The chain's CDR3 is CASSLPGRGTEAFF. The CDR3 DNA sequence: TGTGCCAGCAGTTTACCCGGCAGGGGCACTGAAGCTTTCTTT.

The genes are TRBV7-3 and TRBJ1-3; possibly TRBD1 for D (5 bases). The CDR3 totals 15 residues. Germline V CDR1 and CDR2: SGHTA, FQGTGA. The V end lost 6 bases, the J end lost 0 bases, and 12 bases lay between the germline ends. The CDR3 spells CASSPTGPSGNTIYF. The CDR3 nucleotides are TGTGCCAGCAGTCCTACAGGTCCCTCTGGAAACACCATATATTTT.